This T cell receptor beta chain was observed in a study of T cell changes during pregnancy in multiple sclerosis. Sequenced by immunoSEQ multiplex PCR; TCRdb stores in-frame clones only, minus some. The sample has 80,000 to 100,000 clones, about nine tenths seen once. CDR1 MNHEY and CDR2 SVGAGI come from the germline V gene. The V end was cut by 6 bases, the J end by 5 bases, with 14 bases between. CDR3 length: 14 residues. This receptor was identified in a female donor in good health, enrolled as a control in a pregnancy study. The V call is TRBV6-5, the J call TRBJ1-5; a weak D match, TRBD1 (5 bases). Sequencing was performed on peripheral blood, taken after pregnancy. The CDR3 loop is CASSLGQSDQPQHF. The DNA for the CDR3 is TGTGCCAGCAGCCTTGGACAAAGCGATCAGCCCCAGCATTTT.